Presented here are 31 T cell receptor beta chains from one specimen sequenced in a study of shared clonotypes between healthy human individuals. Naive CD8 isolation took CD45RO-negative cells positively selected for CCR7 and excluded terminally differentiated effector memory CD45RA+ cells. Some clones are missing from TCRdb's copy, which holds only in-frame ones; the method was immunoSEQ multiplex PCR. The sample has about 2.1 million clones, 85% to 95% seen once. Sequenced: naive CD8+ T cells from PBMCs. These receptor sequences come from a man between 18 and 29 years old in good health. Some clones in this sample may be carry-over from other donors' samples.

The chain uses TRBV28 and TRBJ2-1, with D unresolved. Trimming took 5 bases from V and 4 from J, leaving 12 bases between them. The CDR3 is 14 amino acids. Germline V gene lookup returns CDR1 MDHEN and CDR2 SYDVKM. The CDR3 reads CASSEGPQYNEQFF. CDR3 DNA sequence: TGTGCCAGCAGTGAAGGCCCCCAATACAATGAGCAGTTCTTC.

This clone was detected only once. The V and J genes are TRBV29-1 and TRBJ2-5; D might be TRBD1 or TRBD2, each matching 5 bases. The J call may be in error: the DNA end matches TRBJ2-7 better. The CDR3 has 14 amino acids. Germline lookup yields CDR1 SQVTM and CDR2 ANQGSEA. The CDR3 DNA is TGCAGCGTTGTACCCGGGACCGCAGCCTACGAGCAGTACTTC. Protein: CSVVPGTAAYEQYF.

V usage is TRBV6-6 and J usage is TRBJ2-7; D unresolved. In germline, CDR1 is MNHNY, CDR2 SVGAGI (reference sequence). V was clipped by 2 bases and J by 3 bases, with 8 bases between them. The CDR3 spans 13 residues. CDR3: CASSYGIYYEQYF. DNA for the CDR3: TGTGCCAGCAGTTACGGGATCTACTACGAGCAGTACTTC.

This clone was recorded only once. The CDR3 sequence is CASSEIIGGGETQYF. Written as DNA, the CDR3 is TGTGCCAGCAGTGAGATAATCGGAGGGGGAGAGACCCAGTACTTC. J is TRBJ2-5 and V is TRBV6-1; perhaps D is TRBD1 or TRBD2 (6 bases each). The CDR3 covers 15 residues. Per germline, CDR1 MNHNS and CDR2 SASEGT. Trimming took 3 bases from V and 4 from J, leaving 15 bases between them.

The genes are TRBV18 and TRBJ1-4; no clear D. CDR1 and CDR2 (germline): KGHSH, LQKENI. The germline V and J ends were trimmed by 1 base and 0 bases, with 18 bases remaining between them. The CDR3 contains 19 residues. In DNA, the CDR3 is TGTGCCAGCTCACCACAGGGAGTGAGATTATATGCAACTAATGAAAAACTGTTTTTT. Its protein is CASSPQGVRLYATNEKLFF.

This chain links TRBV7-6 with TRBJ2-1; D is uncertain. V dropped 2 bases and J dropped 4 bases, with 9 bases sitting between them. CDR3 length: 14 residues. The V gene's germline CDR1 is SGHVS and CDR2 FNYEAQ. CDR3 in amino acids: CASSLSPLYNEQFF. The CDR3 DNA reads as TGTGCCAGCAGCTTATCCCCCTTATACAATGAGCAGTTCTTC. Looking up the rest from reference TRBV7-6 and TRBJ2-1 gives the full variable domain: GAGVSQSPRYKVTKRGQDVALRCDPISGHVSLYWYRQALGQGPEFLTYFNYEAQQDKSGLPNDRFSAERPEGSISTLTIQRTEQRDSAMYRCASSLSPLYNEQFFGPGTRLTVL.

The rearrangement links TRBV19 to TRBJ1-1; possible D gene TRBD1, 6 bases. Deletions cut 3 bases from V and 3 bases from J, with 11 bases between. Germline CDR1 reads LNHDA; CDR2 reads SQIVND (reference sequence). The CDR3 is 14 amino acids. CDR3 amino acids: CASSMGGTHTEAFF. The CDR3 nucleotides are TGTGCCAGTAGTATGGGGGGGACACACACTGAAGCTTTCTTT.

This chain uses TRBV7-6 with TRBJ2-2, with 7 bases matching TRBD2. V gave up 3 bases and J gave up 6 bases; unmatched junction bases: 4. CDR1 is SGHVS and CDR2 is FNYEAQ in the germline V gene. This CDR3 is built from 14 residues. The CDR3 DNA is TGTGCCAGCAGCTTTGGAGGGAGGGCCGGGGAGCTGTTTTTT. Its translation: CASSFGGRAGELFF.

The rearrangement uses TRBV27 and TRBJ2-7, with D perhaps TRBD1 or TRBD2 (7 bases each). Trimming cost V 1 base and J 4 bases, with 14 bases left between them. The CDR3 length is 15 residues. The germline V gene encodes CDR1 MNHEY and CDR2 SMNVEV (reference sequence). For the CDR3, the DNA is TGTGCCAGCAGTTTATGGGGAGGGGGCGCGTACGAGCAGTACTTC. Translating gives CASSLWGGGAYEQYF.

CDR3 bases: TGTGCCAGCAGCTTCGGGACTAGCGGGATGGCAGAGTTCTTC. This gives the protein CASSFGTSGMAEFF. The chain is built from TRBV7-9 and TRBJ2-1; 13 bases fit TRBD2. Germline CDR1 is SEHNR and CDR2 is FQNEAQ (reference sequence). Germline trimming cut 3 bases from V and 14 bases from J; bases unmatched to any gene: 7. This CDR3 has 14 amino acids. The whole variable domain, filled in from reference TRBV7-9 and TRBJ2-1, reads DTGVSQNPRHKITKRGQNVTFRCDPISEHNRLYWYRQTLGQGPEFLTYFQNEAQLEKSRLLSDRFSAERPKGSFSTLEIQRTEQGDSAMYLCASSFGTSGMAEFFGPGTRLTVL.

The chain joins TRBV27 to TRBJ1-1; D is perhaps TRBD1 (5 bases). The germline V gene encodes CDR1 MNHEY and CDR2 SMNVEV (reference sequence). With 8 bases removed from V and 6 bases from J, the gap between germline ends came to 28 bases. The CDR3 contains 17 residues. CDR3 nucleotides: TGTGCCAGCGCTCCGACCGGAACAGGAGGAGGTGGGTCTGAAGCTTTCTTT. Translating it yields CASAPTGTGGGGSEAFF.

The CDR3 coding sequence is TGCGCCAGCAGCCAAGAGGGTTGGGGGAGACAGAACACTGAAGCTTTCTTT. Encoded protein: CASSQEGWGRQNTEAFF. The chain combines TRBV4-3 with TRBJ1-1; TRBD1 is a possible D gene (5 bases). This CDR3 has 17 residues. The germline V and J ends were trimmed by 0 bases and 1 base, with 15 bases remaining between them. CDR1 is LGHNA, CDR2 YSLEER, per germline.

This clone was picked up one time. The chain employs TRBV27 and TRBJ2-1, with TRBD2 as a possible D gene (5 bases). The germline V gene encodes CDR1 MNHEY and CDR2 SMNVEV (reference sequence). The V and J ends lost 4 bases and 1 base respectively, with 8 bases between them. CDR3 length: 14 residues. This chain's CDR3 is CASSWPGSYNEQFF. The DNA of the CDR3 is TGTGCCAGCAGTTGGCCGGGATCCTACAATGAGCAGTTCTTC.

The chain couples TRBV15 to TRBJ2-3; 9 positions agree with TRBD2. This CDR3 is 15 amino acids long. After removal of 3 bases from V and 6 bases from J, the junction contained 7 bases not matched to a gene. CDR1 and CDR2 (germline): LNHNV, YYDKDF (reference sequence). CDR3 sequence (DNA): TGTGCCACCAGCAGTTATATAGCGGGAGTGGATACGCAGTATTTT. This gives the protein CATSSYIAGVDTQYF. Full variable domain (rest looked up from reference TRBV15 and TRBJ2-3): DAMVIQNPRYQVTQFGKPVTLSCSQTLNHNVMYWYQQKSSQAPKLLFHYYDKDFNNEADTPDNFQSRRPNTSFCFLDIRSPGLGDTAMYLCATSSYIAGVDTQYFGPGTRLTVL.

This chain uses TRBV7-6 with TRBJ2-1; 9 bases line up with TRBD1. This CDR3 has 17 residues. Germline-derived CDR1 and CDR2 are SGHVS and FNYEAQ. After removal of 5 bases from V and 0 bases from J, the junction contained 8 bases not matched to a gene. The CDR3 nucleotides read TGTGCCAGCAGCGTCCGACAGGGGGACTACTCCTACAATGAGCAGTTCTTC. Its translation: CASSVRQGDYSYNEQFF.

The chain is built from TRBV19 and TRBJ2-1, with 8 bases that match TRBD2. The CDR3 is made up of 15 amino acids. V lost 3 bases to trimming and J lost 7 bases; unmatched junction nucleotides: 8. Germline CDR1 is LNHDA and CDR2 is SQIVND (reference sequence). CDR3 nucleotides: TGTGCCAGTAGTATCCCGAGCGGGGGACTTAATGAGCAGTTCTTC. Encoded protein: CASSIPSGGLNEQFF.

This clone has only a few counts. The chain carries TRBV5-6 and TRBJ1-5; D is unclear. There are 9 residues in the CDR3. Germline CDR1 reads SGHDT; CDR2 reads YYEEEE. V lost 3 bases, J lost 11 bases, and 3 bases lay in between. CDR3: CASSSAQHF. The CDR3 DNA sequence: TGTGCCAGCAGCTCGGCCCAGCATTTT.

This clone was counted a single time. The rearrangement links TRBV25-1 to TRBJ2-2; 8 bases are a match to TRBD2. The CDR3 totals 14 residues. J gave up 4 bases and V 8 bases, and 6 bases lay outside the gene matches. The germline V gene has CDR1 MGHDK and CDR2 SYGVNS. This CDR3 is CASGKSGSTGELFF. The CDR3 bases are TGTGCCAGCGGAAAAAGCGGGAGCACCGGGGAGCTGTTTTTT.

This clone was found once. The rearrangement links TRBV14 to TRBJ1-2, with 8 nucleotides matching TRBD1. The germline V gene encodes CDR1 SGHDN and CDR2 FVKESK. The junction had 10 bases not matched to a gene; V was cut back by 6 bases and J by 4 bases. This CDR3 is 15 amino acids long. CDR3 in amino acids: CASRLGQGESYGYTF. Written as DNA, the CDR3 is TGTGCCAGCAGACTCGGACAGGGAGAGAGCTATGGCTACACCTTC.

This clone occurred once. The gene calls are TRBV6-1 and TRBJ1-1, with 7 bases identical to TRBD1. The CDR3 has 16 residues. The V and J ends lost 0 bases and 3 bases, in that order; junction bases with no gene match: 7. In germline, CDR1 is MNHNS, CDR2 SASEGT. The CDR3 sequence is CASSEARRQGYTEAFF. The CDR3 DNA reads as TGTGCCAGCAGTGAAGCGAGACGACAGGGTTACACTGAAGCTTTCTTT.

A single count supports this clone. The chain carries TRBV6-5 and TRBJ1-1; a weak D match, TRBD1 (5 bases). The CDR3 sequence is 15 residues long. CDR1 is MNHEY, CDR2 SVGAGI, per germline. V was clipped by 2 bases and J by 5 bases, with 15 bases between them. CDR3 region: CASSYQGPGGTEAFF. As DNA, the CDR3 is TGTGCCAGCAGTTACCAGGGCCCTGGAGGGACTGAAGCTTTCTTT.

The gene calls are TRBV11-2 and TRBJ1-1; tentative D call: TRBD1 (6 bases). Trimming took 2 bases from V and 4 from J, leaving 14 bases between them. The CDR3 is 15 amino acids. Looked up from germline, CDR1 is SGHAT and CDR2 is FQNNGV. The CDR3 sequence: CASSLFRGARTEAFF. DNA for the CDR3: TGTGCCAGCAGCTTATTTCGGGGGGCGCGCACTGAAGCTTTCTTT.

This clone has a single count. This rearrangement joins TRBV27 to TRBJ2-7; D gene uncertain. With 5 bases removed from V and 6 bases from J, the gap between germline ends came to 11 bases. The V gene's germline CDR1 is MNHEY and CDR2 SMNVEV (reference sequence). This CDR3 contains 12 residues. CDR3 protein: CASSAFVGEQYF. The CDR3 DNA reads TGTGCCAGCAGTGCCTTTGTGGGCGAGCAGTACTTC.

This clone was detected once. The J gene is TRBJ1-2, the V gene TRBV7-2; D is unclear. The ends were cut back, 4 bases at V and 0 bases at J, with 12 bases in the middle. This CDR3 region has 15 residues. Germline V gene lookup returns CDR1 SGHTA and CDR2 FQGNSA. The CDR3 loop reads CASSYPVQANYGYTF. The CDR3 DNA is TGTGCCAGCAGCTACCCTGTCCAAGCTAACTATGGCTACACCTTC.

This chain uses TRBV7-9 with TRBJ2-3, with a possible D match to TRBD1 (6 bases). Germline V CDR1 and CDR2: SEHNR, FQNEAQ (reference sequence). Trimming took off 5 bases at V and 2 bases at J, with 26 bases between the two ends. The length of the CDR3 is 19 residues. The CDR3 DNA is TGTGCCAGCAGCCCCGGCCCGACCGGCTCGACAGGCTCCACAGATACGCAGTATTTT. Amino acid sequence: CASSPGPTGSTGSTDTQYF.

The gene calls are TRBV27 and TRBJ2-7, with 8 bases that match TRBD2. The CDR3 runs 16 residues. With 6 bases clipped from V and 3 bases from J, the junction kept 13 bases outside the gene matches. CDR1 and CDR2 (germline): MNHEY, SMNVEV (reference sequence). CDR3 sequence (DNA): TGTGCCAGCAGCGCCCTAGGTACAGCGGGAGTCTACGAGCAGTACTTC. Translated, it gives CASSALGTAGVYEQYF.

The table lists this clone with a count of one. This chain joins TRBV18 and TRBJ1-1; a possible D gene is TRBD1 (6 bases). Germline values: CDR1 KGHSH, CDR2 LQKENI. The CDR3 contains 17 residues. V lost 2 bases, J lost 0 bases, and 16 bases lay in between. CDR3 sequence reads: CASSPLTPGEVNTEAFF. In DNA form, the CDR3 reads TGTGCCAGCTCACCATTGACACCAGGGGAAGTGAACACTGAAGCTTTCTTT.

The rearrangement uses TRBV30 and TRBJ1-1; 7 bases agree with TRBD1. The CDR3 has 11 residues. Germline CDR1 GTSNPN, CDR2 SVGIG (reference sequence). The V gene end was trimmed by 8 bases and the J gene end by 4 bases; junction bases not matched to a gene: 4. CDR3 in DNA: TGTGCCCGAGACAGGGTCACTGAAGCTTTCTTT. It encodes CARDRVTEAFF. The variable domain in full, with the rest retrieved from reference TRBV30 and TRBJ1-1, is SQTIHQWPATLVQPVGSPLSLECTVEGTSNPNLYWYRQAAGRGLQLLFYSVGIGQISSEVPQNLSASRPQDRQFILSSKKLLLSDSGFYLCARDRVTEAFFGQGTRLTVV.

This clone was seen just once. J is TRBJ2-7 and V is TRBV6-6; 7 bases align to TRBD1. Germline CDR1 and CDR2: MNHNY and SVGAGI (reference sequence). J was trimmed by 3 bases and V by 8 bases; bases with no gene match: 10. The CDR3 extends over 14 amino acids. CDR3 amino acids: CASSALDRDYEQYF. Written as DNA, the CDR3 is TGTGCCAGCTCCGCCCTAGACAGGGACTACGAGCAGTACTTC.

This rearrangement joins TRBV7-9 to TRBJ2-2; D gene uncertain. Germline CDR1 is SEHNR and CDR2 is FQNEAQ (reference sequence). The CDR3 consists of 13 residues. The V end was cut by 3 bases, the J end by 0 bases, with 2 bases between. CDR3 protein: CASSFANTGELFF. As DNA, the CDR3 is TGTGCCAGCAGCTTCGCGAACACCGGGGAGCTGTTTTTT.

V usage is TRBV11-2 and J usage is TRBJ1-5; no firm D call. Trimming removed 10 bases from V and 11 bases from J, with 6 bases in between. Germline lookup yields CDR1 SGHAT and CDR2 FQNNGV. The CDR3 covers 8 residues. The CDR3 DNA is TGTGCCACCCGAGCCCAGCATTTT. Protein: CATRAQHF.